The source of this TCR beta chain is a study of regulatory T cells in long-lasting Graves disease. This clonotype has a count of ten or more. To make TCR beta libraries, researchers used iRepertoire HTBI primers and Arm-PCR of CDR3 regions. MiXCR, run by TCRdb on the multiplex PCR reads, gives a single entry per CDR3 protein. The sample records a few hundred thousand distinct CDR3 sequences, over 12% being singletons. Indicated time point: newly diagnosed GD, antithyroid drugs for less than 3 months. From PBMCs, RNA was extracted and then used to make the TCR library. Per germline, CDR1 SGDLS and CDR2 YYNGEE. The V segment lost 3 bases and the J segment 5 bases; nucleotides outside the gene matches: 6. This CDR3 has 15 residues. The sample was also linked to a second study, of T cells in Graves' hyperthyroidism and ophthalmopathy. According to that study: Hyperthyroidism was newly diagnosed in patients aged 18 to 65 (duration under 2 months). Patients having uncontrolled infection, another autoimmune disease, pregnancy or lactation were not included. Every diagnosis used clinical symptoms, serum thyroxine and TRAb, thyroid ultrasound and orbital computed tomography.

The chain is built from TRBV9 and TRBJ2-5, with 11 bases identical to TRBD1. The source of this sequence is a woman between 35 and 50 years old with Graves disease. Sequencing used peripheral blood mononuclear cells (PBMCs), obtained at new diagnosis, from a patient treated with antithyroid drugs. The CDR3 sequence: CASSGGQGAGETQYF. The CDR3 DNA reads as TGTGCCAGCAGCGGAGGACAGGGGGCAGGGGAGACCCAGTACTTC.